These T cell receptor beta chains were read from a single sample in a study of control samples from healthy donors and cancer patients. Only in-frame clones appear in the TCRdb table, and some are missing; sequencing was by immunoSEQ multiplex PCR. Of some 130,000 clones listed, approximately 90% were seen once; the top ten hold roughly 9%. Sequencing input: blood. The receptors were sampled from a woman in her twenties or thirties in good health. Both conserved end residues are part of each CDR3. A D gene is named only where the DNA matches it firmly. Clone size, where shown, is once, few, many, or a class for clones that have expanded.

V gene	clone size	CDR3 length	J gene	D gene	CDR3 DNA	CDR3 protein
TRBV28	NA	16	TRBJ1-1	NA	TGTGCCAGCAAAGACGGTGGACTCCAGGGGAACACTGAAGCTTTCTTT	CASKDGGLQGNTEAFF
TRBV6-6	few	15	TRBJ1-5	TRBD1	TGTGCCAGCAGTTACGGGACAGGCCTTAATCAGCCCCAGCATTTT	CASSYGTGLNQPQHF
TRBV7-3	once	13	TRBJ1-1	NA	TGTGCCAGCAGCTTCCTAAGACCAGAAGGGGCTTTCTTT	CASSFLRPEGAFF
TRBV5-1	NA	14	TRBJ2-5	TRBD2	TGCGCCAGCAGCTTGGCGGGAGGCCCAGAGACCCAGTACTTC	CASSLAGGPETQYF
TRBV18	NA	16	TRBJ2-1	TRBD1	TGTGCCAGCTCACTACAACAGGGGGCGGGCTACAATGAGCAGTTCTTC	CASSLQQGAGYNEQFF
TRBV5-1	NA	14	TRBJ2-7	NA	TGCGCCAGCAGCTTGGAGGCCAGCTACTACGAGCAGTACTTC	CASSLEASYYEQYF
TRBV5-1	once	15	TRBJ1-1	NA	TGCGCCAGCAGCTTGGACGGACAGCAGAACACTGAAGCTTTCTTT	CASSLDGQQNTEAFF
TRBV6-1	NA	16	TRBJ1-5	NA	TGTGCCAGCAGTGAACTGGGACAAAGATTCAATCAGCCCCAGCATTTT	CASSELGQRFNQPQHF
TRBV4-1	NA	16	TRBJ1-4	NA	TGCGCCAGCAGCCAAGACGGGGCCGTAAAAGATGAAAAACTGTTTTTT	CASSQDGAVKDEKLFF
TRBV7-3	NA	18	TRBJ2-1	NA	TGTGCCAGCAGCCCACAGGAAAGACGGGGGATCTCCTACAATGAGCAGTTCTTC	CASSPQERRGISYNEQFF
TRBV7-9	once	16	TRBJ1-1	NA	TGTGCCAGCAGCGGCCGGACAACGGCCTCGGACACTGAAGCTTTCTTT	CASSGRTTASDTEAFF
TRBV7-3	NA	15	TRBJ2-1	NA	TGTGCCAGCAGCTTATCGGGACTCGGCTACAATGAGCAGTTCTTC	CASSLSGLGYNEQFF
TRBV7-9	once	10	TRBJ1-1	NA	TGTGCCAGCAGCCATATAGAAGCTTTCTTT	CASSHIEAFF
TRBV5-1	NA	14	TRBJ1-1	NA	TGCGCCAGCACCTCAACAGGCTTGAACACTGAAGCTTTCTTT	CASTSTGLNTEAFF
TRBV6-1	once	15	TRBJ2-5	NA	TGTGCCAGCAGTGAAACAGGTGGCCCGGAGGGGACCCAGTACTTC	CASSETGGPEGTQYF
TRBV28	NA	15	TRBJ1-6	NA	TGTGCCAGCAGTCCCCCCAGAGGCAGTAATTCACCCCTCCACTTT	CASSPPRGSNSPLHF
TRBV7-9	NA	12	TRBJ2-7	NA	TGTGCCAGCAGTTCCCGGGACTACGAGCAGTACTTC	CASSSRDYEQYF
TRBV24-1	NA	13	TRBJ1-1	NA	TGTGCCACCACCCCCGACGGGAACACTGAAGCTTTCTTT	CATTPDGNTEAFF
TRBV28	NA	14	TRBJ1-5	NA	TGTGCCAGCACCCATGGGGAGGGCCACCAGCCCCAGCATTTT	CASTHGEGHQPQHF
TRBV12-3/TRBV12-4	NA	11	TRBJ2-1	NA	TGTGCCAGCACCGACTACAATGAGCAGTTCTTC	CASTDYNEQFF
TRBV9	NA	15	TRBJ2-7	TRBD2	TGTGCCAGCAGCGTACGAGCGGGAGGGCCCGACGAGCAGTACTTC	CASSVRAGGPDEQYF
TRBV5-4	few	15	TRBJ1-6	TRBD1	TGTGCCAGCAGCTTGGCCGGGACAGGGAATTCACCCCTCCACTTT	CASSLAGTGNSPLHF
TRBV29-1	NA	12	TRBJ2-3	NA	TGCAGCGTTCTTCGGGATACAGATACGCAGTATTTT	CSVLRDTDTQYF
TRBV6-5	NA	15	TRBJ1-1	TRBD1	TGTGCCAGCACTACAGGGGGCCGAGGGAACACTGAAGCTTTCTTT	CASTTGGRGNTEAFF
TRBV3-1/TRBV3-2	NA	12	TRBJ2-2	NA	TGTGCCAGCAGACCGACGGGCGGGGAGCTGTTTTTT	CASRPTGGELFF
TRBV10-1	NA	15	TRBJ2-2	TRBD2	TGCGCCAGCCTGAAGCGGGGGAACCTCACCGGGGAGCTGTTTTTT	CASLKRGNLTGELFF
TRBV21-1	NA	16	TRBJ2-7	NA	TGTGCCAGCAGCAAATCGGGACCCTCCTGTGGCTACGAGCAGTACTTC	CASSKSGPSCGYEQYF
TRBV7-9	NA	17	TRBJ2-4	NA	TGTGCCAGCAGCTTAGCTCCCGGGGGGCAGGCCAAAAACATTCAGTACTTC	CASSLAPGGQAKNIQYF
TRBV5-1	NA	15	TRBJ2-1	TRBD2	TGCGCCAGCAGCTTGGACACTAGCGGTCTGGATGAGCAGTTCTTC	CASSLDTSGLDEQFF
TRBV6-5	NA	11	TRBJ2-5	NA	TGTGCCAGCTCTACTCGGGAGACCCAGTACTTC	CASSTRETQYF
TRBV3-1/TRBV3-2	NA	13	TRBJ1-2	NA	TGTGCCAGCAGCCAAGAATACAGGCGAGGCTACACCTTC	CASSQEYRRGYTF
TRBV28	NA	14	TRBJ1-4	NA	TGTGCCAGCAGTTTTCTAGGAGGGCGTGAAAAACTGTTTTTT	CASSFLGGREKLFF
TRBV13	NA	14	TRBJ2-1	NA	TGTGCCAGCGTACGGCGGGATCCCTACAATGAGCAGTTCTTC	CASVRRDPYNEQFF
TRBV5-1	NA	16	TRBJ2-1	NA	TGCGCCAGCAGCTTGGCCGGTCAGGTGGATGTCAATGAGCAGTTCTTC	CASSLAGQVDVNEQFF
TRBV29-1	once	13	TRBJ2-1	NA	TGCAGCGTTGATGTCGCAGGCGTCGATGAGCAGTTCTTC	CSVDVAGVDEQFF
TRBV5-5	NA	17	TRBJ2-3	TRBD1	TGTGCCAGCAGCTGGTCCCCCTACAGGGGGAGCACAGATACGCAGTATTTT	CASSWSPYRGSTDTQYF
TRBV19	NA	14	TRBJ1-1	NA	TGTGCCAGTAGTAGCCAGGGCGGGCGCTCTGAAGCTTTCTTT	CASSSQGGRSEAFF
TRBV3-1/TRBV3-2	NA	15	TRBJ2-4	TRBD2	TGTGCCAGCAGCTTCCTAGCGGGGGGGCTCGGCATTCAGTACTTC	CASSFLAGGLGIQYF
TRBV7-2	NA	18	TRBJ2-5	TRBD2	TGTGCCAGCAGCTTAGTCGCAGTGGGACTAGCGGGGCAAGAGACCCAGTACTTC	CASSLVAVGLAGQETQYF
TRBV6-5	once	15	TRBJ2-1	NA	TGTGCCAGCAGTTACAGGGGGATCGCCTACAATGAGCAGTTCTTC	CASSYRGIAYNEQFF
TRBV20-1	NA	15	TRBJ2-1	NA	TGCAGTGCTAGTCTGAATGGGGCCTCCTACAATGAGCAGTTCTTC	CSASLNGASYNEQFF
TRBV27	NA	14	TRBJ1-2	TRBD1	TGTGCCAGCAGTTTATCTCGGGACAGCTATGGCTACACCTTC	CASSLSRDSYGYTF
TRBV27	NA	15	TRBJ2-1	TRBD2	TGTGCCAGCAGTTCGTTAGCGGGAGTCTACAATGAGCAGTTCTTC	CASSSLAGVYNEQFF
TRBV30	NA	14	TRBJ2-5	TRBD2	TGTGCCTTATCAACCGGGAGGGCCCGGGAGACCCAGTACTTC	CALSTGRARETQYF
TRBV13	few	16	TRBJ2-3	NA	TGTGCCAGCAGCCCCCCAGCGGAGAGCGGCACAGATACGCAGTATTTT	CASSPPAESGTDTQYF
TRBV5-6	NA	17	TRBJ2-6	TRBD1	TGTGCCAGCAGTCGGGACAGGGGAGTTCCTGGGGCCAACGTCCTGACTTTC	CASSRDRGVPGANVLTF
TRBV14	NA	15	TRBJ2-1	NA	TGTGCCAGCAGCACCCCGGGACTCCCCCCTCGTGAGCAGTTCTTC	CASSTPGLPPREQFF
TRBV6-1	NA	17	TRBJ1-4	NA	TGTGCCAGCAGTGAAGTTTTCGGGGGAGGAACTAATGAAAAACTGTTTTTT	CASSEVFGGGTNEKLFF
TRBV5-5	once	16	TRBJ2-5	NA	TGTGCCAGCAGCTTGGGCGCGAGTATCGGCGGAGAGACCCAGTACTTC	CASSLGASIGGETQYF
TRBV3-1/TRBV3-2	NA	16	TRBJ2-1	NA	TGTGCCAGCAGCCAAGATCCGCGGAGCTCCTACAATGAGCAGTTCTTC	CASSQDPRSSYNEQFF
TRBV19	NA	14	TRBJ2-7	NA	TGTGCCAGTAGTATGGCTAGCCCTACCTACGAGCAGTACTTC	CASSMASPTYEQYF
TRBV10-1	NA	15	TRBJ2-3	NA	TGCGCCAGCAGTGAGTCTACAGCGTCCCTAGATACGCAGTATTTT	CASSESTASLDTQYF